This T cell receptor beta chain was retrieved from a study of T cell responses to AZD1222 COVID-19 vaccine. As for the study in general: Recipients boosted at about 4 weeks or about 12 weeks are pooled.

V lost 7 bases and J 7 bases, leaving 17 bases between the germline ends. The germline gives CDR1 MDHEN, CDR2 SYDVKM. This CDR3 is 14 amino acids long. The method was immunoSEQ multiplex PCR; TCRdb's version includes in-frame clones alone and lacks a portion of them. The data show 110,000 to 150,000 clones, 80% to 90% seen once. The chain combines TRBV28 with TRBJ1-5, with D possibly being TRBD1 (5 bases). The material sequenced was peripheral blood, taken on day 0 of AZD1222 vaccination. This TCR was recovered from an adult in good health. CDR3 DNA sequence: TGTGCCAGCACTTTTTCCCGGGGACCACAGCCCCAGCATTTT. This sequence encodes CASTFSRGPQPQHF.